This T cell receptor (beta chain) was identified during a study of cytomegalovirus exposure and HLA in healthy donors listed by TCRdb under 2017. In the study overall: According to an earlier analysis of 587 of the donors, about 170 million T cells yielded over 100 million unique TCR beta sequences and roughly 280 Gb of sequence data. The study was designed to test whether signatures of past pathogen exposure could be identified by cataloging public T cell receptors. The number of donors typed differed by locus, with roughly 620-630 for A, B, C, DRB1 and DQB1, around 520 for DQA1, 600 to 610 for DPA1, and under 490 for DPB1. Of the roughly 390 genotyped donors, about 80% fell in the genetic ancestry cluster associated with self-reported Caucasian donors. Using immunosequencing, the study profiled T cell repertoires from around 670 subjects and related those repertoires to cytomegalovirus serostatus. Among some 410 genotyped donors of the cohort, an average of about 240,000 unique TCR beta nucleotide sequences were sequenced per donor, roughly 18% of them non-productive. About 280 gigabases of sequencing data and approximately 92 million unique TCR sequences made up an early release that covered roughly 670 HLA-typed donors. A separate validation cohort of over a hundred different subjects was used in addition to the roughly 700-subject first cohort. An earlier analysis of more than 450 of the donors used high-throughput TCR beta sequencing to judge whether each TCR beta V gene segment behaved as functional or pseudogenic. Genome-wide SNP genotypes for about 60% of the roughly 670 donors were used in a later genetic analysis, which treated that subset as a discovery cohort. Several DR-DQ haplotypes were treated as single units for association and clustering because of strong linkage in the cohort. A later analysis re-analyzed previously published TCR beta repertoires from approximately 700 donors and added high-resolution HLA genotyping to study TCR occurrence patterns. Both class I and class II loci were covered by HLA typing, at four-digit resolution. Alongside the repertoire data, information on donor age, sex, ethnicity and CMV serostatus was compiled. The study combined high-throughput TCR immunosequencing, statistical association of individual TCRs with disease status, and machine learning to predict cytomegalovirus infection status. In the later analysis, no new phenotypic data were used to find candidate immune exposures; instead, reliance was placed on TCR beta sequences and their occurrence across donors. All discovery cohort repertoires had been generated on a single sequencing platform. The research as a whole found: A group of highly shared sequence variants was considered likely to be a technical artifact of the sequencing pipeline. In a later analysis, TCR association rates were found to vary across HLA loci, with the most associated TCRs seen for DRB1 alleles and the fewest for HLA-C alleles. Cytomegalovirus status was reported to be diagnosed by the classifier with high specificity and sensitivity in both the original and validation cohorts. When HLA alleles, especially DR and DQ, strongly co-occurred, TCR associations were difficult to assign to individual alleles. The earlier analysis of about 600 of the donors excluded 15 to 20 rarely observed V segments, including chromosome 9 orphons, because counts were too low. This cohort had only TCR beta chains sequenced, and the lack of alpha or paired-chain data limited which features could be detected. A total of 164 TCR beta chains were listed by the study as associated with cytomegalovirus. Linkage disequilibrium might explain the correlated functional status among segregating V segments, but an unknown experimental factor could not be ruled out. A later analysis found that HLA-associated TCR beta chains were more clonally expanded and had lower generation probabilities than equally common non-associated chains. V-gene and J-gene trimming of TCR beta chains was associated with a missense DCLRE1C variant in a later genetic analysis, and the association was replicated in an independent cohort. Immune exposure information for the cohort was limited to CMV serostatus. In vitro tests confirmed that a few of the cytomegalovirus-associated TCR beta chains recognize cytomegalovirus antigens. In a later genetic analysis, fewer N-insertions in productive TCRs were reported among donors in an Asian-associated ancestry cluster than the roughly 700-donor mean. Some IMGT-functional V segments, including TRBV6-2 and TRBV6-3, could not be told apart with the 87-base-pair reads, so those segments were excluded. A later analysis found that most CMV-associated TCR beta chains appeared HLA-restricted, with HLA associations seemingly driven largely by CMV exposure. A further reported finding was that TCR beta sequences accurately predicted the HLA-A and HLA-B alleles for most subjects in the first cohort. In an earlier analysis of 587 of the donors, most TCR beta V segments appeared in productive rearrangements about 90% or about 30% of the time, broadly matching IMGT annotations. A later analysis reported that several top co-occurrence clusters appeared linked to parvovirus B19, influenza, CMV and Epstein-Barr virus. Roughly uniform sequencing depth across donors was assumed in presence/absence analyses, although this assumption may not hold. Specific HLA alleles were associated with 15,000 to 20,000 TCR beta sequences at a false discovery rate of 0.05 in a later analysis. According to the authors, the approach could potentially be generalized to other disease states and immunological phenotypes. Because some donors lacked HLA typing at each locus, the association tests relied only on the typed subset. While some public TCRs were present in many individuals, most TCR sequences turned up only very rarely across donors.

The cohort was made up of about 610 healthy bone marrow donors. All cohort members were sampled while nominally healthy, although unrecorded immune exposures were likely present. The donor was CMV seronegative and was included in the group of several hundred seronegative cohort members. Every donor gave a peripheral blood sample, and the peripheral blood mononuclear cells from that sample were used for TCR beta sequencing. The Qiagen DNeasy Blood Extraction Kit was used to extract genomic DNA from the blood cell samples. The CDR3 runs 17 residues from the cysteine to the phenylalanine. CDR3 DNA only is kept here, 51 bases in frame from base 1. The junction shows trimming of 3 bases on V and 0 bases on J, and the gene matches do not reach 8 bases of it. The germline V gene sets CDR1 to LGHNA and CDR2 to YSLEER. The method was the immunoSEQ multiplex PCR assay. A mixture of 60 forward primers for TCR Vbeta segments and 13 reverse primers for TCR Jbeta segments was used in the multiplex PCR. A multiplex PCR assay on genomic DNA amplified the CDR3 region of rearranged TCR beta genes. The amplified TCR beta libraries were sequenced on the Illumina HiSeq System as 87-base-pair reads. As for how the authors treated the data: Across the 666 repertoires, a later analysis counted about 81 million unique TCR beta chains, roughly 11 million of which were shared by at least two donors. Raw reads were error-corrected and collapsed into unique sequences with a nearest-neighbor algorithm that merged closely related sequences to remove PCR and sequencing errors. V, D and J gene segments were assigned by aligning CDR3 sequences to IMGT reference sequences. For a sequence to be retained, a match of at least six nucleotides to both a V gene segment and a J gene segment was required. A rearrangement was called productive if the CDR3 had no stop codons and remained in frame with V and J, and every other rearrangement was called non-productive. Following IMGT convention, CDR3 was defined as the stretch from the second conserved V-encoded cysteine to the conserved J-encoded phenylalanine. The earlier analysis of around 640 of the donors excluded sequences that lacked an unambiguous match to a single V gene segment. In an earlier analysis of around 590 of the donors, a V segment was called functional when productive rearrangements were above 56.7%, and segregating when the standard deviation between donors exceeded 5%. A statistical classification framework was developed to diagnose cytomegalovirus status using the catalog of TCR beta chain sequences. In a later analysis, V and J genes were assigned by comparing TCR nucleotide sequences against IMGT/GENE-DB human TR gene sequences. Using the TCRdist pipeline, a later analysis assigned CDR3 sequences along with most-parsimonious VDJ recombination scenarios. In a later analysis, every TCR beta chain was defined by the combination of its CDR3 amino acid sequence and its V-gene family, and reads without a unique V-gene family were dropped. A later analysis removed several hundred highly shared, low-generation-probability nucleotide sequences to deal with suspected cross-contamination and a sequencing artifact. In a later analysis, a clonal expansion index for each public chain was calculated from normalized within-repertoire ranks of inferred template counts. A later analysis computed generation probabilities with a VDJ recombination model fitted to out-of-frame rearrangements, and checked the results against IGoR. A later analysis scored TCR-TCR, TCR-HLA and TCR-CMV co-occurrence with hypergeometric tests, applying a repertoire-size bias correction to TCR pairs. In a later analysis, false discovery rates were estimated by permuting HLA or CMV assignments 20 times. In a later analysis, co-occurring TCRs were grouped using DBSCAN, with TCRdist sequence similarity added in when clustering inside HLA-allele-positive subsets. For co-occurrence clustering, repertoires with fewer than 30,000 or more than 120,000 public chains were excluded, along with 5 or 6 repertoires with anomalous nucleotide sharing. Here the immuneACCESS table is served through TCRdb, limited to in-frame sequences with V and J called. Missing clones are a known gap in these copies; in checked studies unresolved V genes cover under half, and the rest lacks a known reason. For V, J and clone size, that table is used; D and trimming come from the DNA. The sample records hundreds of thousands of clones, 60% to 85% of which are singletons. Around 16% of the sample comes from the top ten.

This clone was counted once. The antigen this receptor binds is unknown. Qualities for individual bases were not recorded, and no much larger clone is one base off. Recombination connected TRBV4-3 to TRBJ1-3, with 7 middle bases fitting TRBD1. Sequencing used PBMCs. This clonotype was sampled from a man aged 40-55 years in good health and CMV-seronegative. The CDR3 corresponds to CASSQGRQGPSGNTIYF. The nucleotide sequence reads TGCGCCAGCAGCCAGGGCAGACAGGGCCCCTCTGGAAACACCATATATTTT.